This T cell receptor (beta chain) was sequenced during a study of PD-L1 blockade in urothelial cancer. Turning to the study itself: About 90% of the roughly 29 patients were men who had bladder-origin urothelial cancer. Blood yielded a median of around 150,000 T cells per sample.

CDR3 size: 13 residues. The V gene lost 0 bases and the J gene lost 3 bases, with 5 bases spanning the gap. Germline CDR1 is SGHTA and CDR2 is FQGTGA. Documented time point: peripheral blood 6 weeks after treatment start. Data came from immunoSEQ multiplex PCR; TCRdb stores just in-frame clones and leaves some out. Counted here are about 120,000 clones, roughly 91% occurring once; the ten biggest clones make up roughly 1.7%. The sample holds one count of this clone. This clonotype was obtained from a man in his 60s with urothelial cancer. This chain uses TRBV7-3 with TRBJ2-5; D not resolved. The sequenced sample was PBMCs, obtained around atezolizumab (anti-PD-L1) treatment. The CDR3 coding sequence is TGTGCCAGCAGCTTAACACCAGAAGAGACCCAGTACTTC. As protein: CASSLTPEETQYF. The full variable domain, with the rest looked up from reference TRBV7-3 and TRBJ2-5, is GAGVSQTPSNKVTEKGKYVELRCDPISGHTALYWYRQSLGQGPEFLIYFQGTGAADDSGLPNDRFFAVRPEGSVSTLKIQRTERGDSAVYLCASSLTPEETQYFGPGTRLLVL.